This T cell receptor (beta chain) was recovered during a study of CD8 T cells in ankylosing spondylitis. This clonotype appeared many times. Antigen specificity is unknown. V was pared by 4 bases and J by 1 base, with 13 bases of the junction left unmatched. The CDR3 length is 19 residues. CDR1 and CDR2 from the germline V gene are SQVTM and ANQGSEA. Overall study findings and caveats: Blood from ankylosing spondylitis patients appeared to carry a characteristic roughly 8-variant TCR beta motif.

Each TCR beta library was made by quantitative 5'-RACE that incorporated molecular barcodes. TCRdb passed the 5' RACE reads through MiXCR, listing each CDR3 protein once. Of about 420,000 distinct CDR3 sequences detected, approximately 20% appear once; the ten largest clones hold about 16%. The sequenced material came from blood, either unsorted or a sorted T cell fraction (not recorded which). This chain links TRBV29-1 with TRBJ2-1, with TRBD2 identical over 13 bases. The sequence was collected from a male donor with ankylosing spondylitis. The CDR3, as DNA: TGCAGCGTTGGTCGGACTAGCGGGAGTATCTTGCGGTCCTACAATGAGCAGTTCTTC. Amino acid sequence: CSVGRTSGSILRSYNEQFF.